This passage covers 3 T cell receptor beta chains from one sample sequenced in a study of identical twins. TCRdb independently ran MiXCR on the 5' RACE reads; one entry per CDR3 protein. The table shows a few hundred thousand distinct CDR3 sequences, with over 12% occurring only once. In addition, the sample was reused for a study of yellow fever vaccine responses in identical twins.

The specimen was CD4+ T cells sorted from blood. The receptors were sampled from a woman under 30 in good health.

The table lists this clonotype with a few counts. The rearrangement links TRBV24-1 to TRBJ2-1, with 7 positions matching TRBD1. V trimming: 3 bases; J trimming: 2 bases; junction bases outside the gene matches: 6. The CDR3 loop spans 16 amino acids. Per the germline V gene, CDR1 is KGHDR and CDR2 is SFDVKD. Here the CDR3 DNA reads TGTGCCACCAGTGATCCGACCGGGACAGCCTACAATGAGCAGTTCTTC. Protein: CATSDPTGTAYNEQFF.

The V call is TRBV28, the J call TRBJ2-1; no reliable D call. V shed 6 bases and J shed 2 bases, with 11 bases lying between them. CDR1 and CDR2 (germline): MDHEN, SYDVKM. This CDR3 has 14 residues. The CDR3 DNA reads TGTGCCAGCAGCCTGGGGTCCACCTACAATGAGCAGTTCTTC. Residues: CASSLGSTYNEQFF.

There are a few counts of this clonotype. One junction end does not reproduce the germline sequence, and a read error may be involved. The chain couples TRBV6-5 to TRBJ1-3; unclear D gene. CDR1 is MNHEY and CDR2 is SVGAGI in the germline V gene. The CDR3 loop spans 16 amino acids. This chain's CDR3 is CASSYSRQTPGNTIYF. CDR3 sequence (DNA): TGTGCCAGCAGTTACTCACGGCAGACGCCTGGGAACACCATATATTTT.